Listed here are 9 T cell receptor beta chains from one sample, sequenced in a study of molecular identifiers for immune sequencing clone quantification. In TCRdb, the PCR reads were re-called with MiXCR into one record per CDR3 protein. The sample shows about 640,000 distinct CDR3 sequences, just under 20% of them seen only once. Sequencing was carried out using naive CD8+ T cells from blood, with Jurkat cell RNA spiked in. This sample's subset: FACS-sorted CD8+CD4-CCR7+CD45RA+ naive T cells. The receptors come from a human donor in good health. Some libraries in this study had Jurkat cell RNA spiked in.

Ten or more counts support this clonotype. The chain has TRBV4-3 and TRBJ2-5; no clear D gene. V lost 0 bases, J lost 4 bases, and 12 bases lay in between. Germline V gene lookup returns CDR1 LGHNA and CDR2 YSLEER. The CDR3 has 15 amino acids. The CDR3 DNA reads TGCGCCAGCAGCCAAGATGCCGAAGGGCCAGAGACCCAGTACTTC. This sequence encodes CASSQDAEGPETQYF.

The chain uses TRBV11-2 and TRBJ2-7, with 9 positions matching TRBD2. The trim removed 5 bases at V and 3 bases at J, leaving 8 bases unmatched. Germline assignment: CDR1 SGHAT and CDR2 FQNNGV. This CDR3 is built from 15 residues. The CDR3 loop is CASSGIAGAFYEQYF. In nucleotides, the CDR3 is TGTGCCAGCAGCGGTATAGCGGGGGCCTTCTACGAGCAGTACTTC.

This clonotype was seen only a few times. Being one base from a much bigger clone, this may be a read error. The gene calls are TRBV29-1 and TRBJ1-1; the D is unclear. CDR3 length: 11 amino acids. Germline CDR1 reads SQVTM; CDR2 reads ANQGSEA. With 7 bases removed from V and 3 bases from J, the gap between germline ends came to 9 bases. The CDR3 nucleotides are TGCAGCGCTCACTGGGACACTGAAGCTTTCTTT. This gives the protein CSAHWDTEAFF.

The CDR3 coding sequence is TGTGCCAGCCCTGTCCTTTCCGGGGAGCTGTTTTTT. This encodes CASPVLSGELFF. V is TRBV21-1 and J is TRBJ2-2; the table's TRBD1 call for D was not verified on the DNA. TRBV21-1 counts as a pseudogene. There are 12 residues in the CDR3.

This clonotype has a count of ten or more. Here the CDR3 DNA reads TGCAGTGCTAGTCCGCCGACAGGGACAGCCTACGAGCAGTACTTC. Amino acids: CSASPPTGTAYEQYF. The chain is built from TRBV20-1 and TRBJ2-7; the match to TRBD1 covers 7 bases. The CDR3 extends over 15 amino acids. The junction had 10 bases not matched to a gene; V was cut back by 3 bases and J by 2 bases. Germline V gives CDR1 DFQATT, CDR2 SNEGSKA (reference sequence).

This clonotype was counted ten times or more. This chain connects TRBV29-1 to TRBJ2-2, with D unclear. Germline assignment: CDR1 SQVTM and CDR2 ANQGSEA. This CDR3 has 15 amino acids. Trimming shortened V by 7 bases and J by 1 base, and 16 bases separated the two germline ends. The CDR3 DNA reads TGCAGCGCGTCCCTCTCCCCACAGAACACCGGGGAGCTGTTTTTT. Its translation: CSASLSPQNTGELFF.

This chain links TRBV12-3 or TRBV12-4 with TRBJ2-1; a possible D gene is TRBD2 (5 bases). The germline V and J ends were trimmed by 7 bases and 8 bases, with 18 bases remaining between them. The CDR3 has 14 residues. CDR3 loop: CASNLGYGEDEQFF. DNA for the CDR3: TGTGCCAGCAACCTCGGTTACGGGGAAGATGAGCAGTTCTTC.

This clonotype was recorded a few times. The chain carries TRBV21-1 and TRBJ2-2; TRBD2, the D gene given by the table, was not confirmed from the DNA. TRBV21-1 is termed a pseudogene. CDR3 length equals 15 residues. CDR3 in amino acids: CASSDTSGETGELFF. CDR3 DNA sequence: TGTGCCAGCAGCGATACTAGCGGGGAGACCGGGGAGCTGTTTTTT.

With respect to this clonotype: A much larger clone differs from this one at a single base, so this may be a read error. The chain joins TRBV13 to TRBJ1-1; TRBD1 might be the D (5 bases). This CDR3 comprises 14 residues. Germline values: CDR1 PRHDT, CDR2 FYEKMQ (reference sequence). V gave up 2 bases and J gave up 1 base, with 8 bases separating them. CDR3 region: CASSLWGTNTEAFF. Written as DNA, the CDR3 is TGTGCCAGCAGCTTATGGGGCACGAACACTGAAGCTTTCTTT.